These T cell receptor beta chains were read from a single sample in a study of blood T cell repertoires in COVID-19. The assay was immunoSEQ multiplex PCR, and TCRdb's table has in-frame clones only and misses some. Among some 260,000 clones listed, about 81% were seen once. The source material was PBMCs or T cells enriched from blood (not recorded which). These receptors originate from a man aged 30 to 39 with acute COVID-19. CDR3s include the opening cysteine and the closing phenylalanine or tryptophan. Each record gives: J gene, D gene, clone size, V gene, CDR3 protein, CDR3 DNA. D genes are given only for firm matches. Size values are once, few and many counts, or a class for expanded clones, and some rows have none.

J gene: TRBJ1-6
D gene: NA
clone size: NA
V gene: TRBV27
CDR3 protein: CASSLSIVVDSPLHF
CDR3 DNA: TGTGCCAGCAGTTTATCCATTGTAGTGGATTCACCCCTCCACTTT

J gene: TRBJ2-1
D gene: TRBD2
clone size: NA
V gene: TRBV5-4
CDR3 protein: CASSLPSGSDEQFF
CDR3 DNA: TGTGCCAGCAGCTTACCTAGCGGGAGCGATGAGCAGTTCTTC

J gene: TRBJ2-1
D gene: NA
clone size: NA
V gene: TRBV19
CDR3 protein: CASSIGAYNEQFF
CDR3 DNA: TGTGCCAGTAGTATCGGGGCCTACAATGAGCAGTTCTTC

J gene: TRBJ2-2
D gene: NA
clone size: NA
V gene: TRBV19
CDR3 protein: CASSVSGTGELFF
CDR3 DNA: TGTGCCAGTAGTGTTAGCGGCACCGGGGAGCTGTTTTTT

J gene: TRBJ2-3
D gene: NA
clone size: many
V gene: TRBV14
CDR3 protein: CASSQGGVADTQYF
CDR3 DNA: TGTGCCAGCAGCCAAGGGGGCGTCGCAGATACGCAGTATTTT

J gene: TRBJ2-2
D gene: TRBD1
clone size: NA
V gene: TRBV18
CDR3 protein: CASSPDRTGENTGELFF
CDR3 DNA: TGTGCCAGCTCACCTGATCGGACAGGGGAAAACACCGGGGAGCTGTTTTTT

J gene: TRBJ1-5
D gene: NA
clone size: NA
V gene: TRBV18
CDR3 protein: CASSTGLNQPQHF
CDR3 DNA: TGTGCCAGCTCAACGGGACTCAATCAGCCCCAGCATTTT

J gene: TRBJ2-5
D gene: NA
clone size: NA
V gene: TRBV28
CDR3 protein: CASTSRETQYF
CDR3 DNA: TGTGCCAGCACTAGTAGAGAGACCCAGTACTTC

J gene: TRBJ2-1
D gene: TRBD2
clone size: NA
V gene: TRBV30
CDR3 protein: CAWRGPGGGYNEQFF
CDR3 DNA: TGTGCCTGGAGGGGGCCTGGGGGGGGTTACAATGAGCAGTTCTTC

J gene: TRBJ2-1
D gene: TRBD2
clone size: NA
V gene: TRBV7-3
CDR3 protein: CASSLEGLGPNEQFF
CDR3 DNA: TGTGCCAGCAGCTTAGAAGGACTAGGACCCAATGAGCAGTTCTTC

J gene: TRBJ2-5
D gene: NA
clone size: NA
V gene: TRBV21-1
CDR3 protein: CASSFGTAHGETQYF
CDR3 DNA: TGTGCCAGCAGCTTCGGGACAGCGCACGGGGAGACCCAGTACTTC

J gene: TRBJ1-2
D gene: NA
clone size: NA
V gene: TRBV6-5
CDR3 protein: CASRLGGGYTF
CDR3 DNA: TGTGCCAGCAGATTGGGGGGGGGCTACACCTTC

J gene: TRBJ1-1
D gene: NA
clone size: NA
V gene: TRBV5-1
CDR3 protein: CASSFVVNTEAFF
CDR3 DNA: TGCGCCAGCAGCTTCGTAGTAAACACTGAAGCTTTCTTT

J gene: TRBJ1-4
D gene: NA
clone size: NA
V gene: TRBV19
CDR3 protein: CASSPAGRTNEKLFF
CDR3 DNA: TGTGCCAGTAGCCCGGCGGGCAGAACTAATGAAAAACTGTTTTTT

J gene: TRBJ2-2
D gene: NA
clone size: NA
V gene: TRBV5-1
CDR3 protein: CASSLAGTPYTGELFF
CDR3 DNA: TGTGCCAGCAGCTTGGCCGGGACACCTTACACCGGGGAGCTGTTTTTT

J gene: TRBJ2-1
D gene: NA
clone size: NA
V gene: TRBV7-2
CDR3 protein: CASSLGPYNEQFF
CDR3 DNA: TGTGCCAGCAGCTTAGGGCCATACAATGAGCAGTTCTTC

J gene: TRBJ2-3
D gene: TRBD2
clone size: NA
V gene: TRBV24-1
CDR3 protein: CATSDRGDTDTQYF
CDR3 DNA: TGTGCCACCAGTGATCGGGGGGACACAGATACGCAGTATTTT

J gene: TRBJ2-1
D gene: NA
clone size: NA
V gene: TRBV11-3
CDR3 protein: CASSPGGVVSGIGWQFF
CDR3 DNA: TGTGCCAGCAGCCCAGGGGGGGTTGTTAGCGGGATCGGGTGGCAGTTCTTC